The 25 T cell receptor beta chains given below trace back to one sample, sequenced in a study of blood T cell repertoires in COVID-19. Data came from immunoSEQ multiplex PCR; TCRdb stores just in-frame clones and leaves some out. This repertoire shows under 150,000 clones, 70% to 90% found once; its top ten account for 13%. Sequencing used peripheral blood. The receptors originated from a man aged 60 to 75 with active or convalescent COVID-19.

The chain uses TRBV19 and TRBJ2-2, with TRBD2 identical over 8 bases. Unmatched junction bases numbered 13, after V lost 2 bases and J lost 8 bases. The CDR3 totals 17 residues. Germline assignment: CDR1 LNHDA and CDR2 SQIVND (reference sequence). This CDR3 reads CASSILGTSLAAGELFF. DNA for the CDR3: TGTGCCAGTAGTATATTAGGGACTAGTCTTGCGGCGGGGGAGCTGTTTTTT.

The chain is built from TRBV4-2 and TRBJ1-5; no clear D gene. Per germline, CDR1 LGHNA and CDR2 YNFKEQ. V lost 0 bases and J lost 5, with 14 bases in between. The CDR3 consists of 16 residues. CDR3 protein: CASSQDIAQVDQPQHF. The CDR3 DNA reads TGTGCCAGCAGCCAAGATATCGCGCAGGTGGATCAGCCCCAGCATTTT.

This clone has a single count. The chain joins TRBV18 to TRBJ2-1; D might be TRBD2 (6 bases). Germline V gives CDR1 KGHSH, CDR2 LQKENI. V dropped 4 bases and J dropped 6 bases, with 16 bases sitting between them. The CDR3 runs to 15 residues. CDR3 DNA: TGTGCCAGCTCACTCAATGGCGGGGATTTCAATGAGCAGTTCTTC. Protein: CASSLNGGDFNEQFF.

This rearrangement joins TRBV6-1 to TRBJ1-2; 12 bases line up with TRBD1. Germline loops: CDR1 MNHNS, CDR2 SASEGT. The trim removed 10 bases at V and 4 bases at J, leaving 10 bases unmatched. This CDR3 region has 15 residues. CDR3: CATQGTGGGIYGYTF. CDR3 nucleotide sequence: TGTGCCACCCAAGGGACAGGGGGCGGGATCTATGGCTACACCTTC.

This chain connects TRBV9 to TRBJ2-5; D not certain. Trimming stripped 0 bases from V and 5 bases from J, with 14 bases between. Germline V gene data show CDR1 as SGDLS and CDR2 as YYNGEE. This CDR3 has 15 amino acids. The CDR3 sequence: CASSVGASGAETQYF. DNA for the CDR3: TGTGCCAGCAGCGTAGGAGCCTCGGGTGCGGAGACCCAGTACTTC.

This clone has more than one count but fewer than ten. This chain uses TRBV6-5 with TRBJ1-2, with 7 positions matching TRBD1. This CDR3 region has 15 residues. V was clipped by 0 bases and J by 7 bases; unmatched bases: 8. CDR1 is MNHEY, CDR2 SVGAGI, per germline. This chain's CDR3 is CASSYSGQGVGGYTF. CDR3 in DNA: TGTGCCAGCAGTTACTCGGGGCAGGGGGTCGGTGGCTACACCTTC.

The gene calls are TRBV6-5 and TRBJ1-2; 7 bases align to TRBD1. V dropped 8 bases and J dropped 4; count of bases not matched to a gene: 4. There are 12 residues in the CDR3. CDR1 MNHEY and CDR2 SVGAGI come from the germline V gene. The CDR3 spells CASGQGGYGYTF. Here the CDR3 DNA reads TGTGCCAGCGGGCAGGGGGGCTATGGCTACACCTTC.

This clone was picked up one time. The chain joins TRBV6-6 to TRBJ2-7; D remains ambiguous. Germline CDR1 MNHNY, CDR2 SVGAGI (reference sequence). V gave up 7 bases and J gave up 0 bases, with 13 bases separating them. CDR3 length: 14 amino acids. The CDR3 bases are TGTGCCAGCACCCACCAGGCAGCCTCCTACGAGCAGTACTTC. Its protein product is CASTHQAASYEQYF.

The chain couples TRBV25-1 to TRBJ1-3; D not certain. Trimming shortened V by 9 bases and J by 0 bases, and 12 bases separated the two germline ends. The germline V gene encodes CDR1 MGHDK and CDR2 SYGVNS. The CDR3 contains 14 residues. For the CDR3, the DNA is TGTGCCAGTAGGACGGACTCCTCTGGAAACACCATATATTTT. This translates into CASRTDSSGNTIYF.

This clone occurred a few times. The chain employs TRBV5-6 and TRBJ1-2; 10 nucleotides match TRBD1. Germline V gene sequence: CDR1 SGHDT, CDR2 YYEEEE. This CDR3 comprises 13 residues. With 5 bases clipped from V and 7 bases from J, the junction kept 5 bases outside the gene matches. The DNA of the CDR3 is TGTGCCAGCAGTAGACAGGGGGCGCTTGGCTACACCTTC. This codes for CASSRQGALGYTF.

As for this clone: The same CDR3 arises from other DNA sequences in this sample as well. The V gene is TRBV3-1 (or the pseudogene TRBV3-2), the J gene TRBJ1-6; maybe TRBD1 (6 bases). CDR1 and CDR2 from the germline V gene are LGHDT and YNNKEL (reference sequence). Trimming took off 0 bases at V and 7 bases at J, with 7 bases between the two ends. The length of the CDR3 is 14 residues. CDR3 sequence (DNA): TGTGCCAGCAGCCAAGAGGGGGCAAATTCACCCCTCCACTTT. Amino acid sequence: CASSQEGANSPLHF.

J is TRBJ2-1 and V is TRBV5-5; D gene uncertain. Germline V gene data show CDR1 as SGHKS and CDR2 as YYEKEE (reference sequence). V shed 0 bases and J shed 2 bases, with 9 bases lying between them. The CDR3 covers 15 residues. The CDR3 sequence: CASSLEGETYNEQFF. In nucleotides, the CDR3 is TGTGCCAGCAGCTTGGAAGGAGAGACCTACAATGAGCAGTTCTTC.

This clone has only one observation. This rearrangement joins TRBV7-2 to TRBJ2-1; the match to TRBD2 covers 10 bases. CDR1 is SGHTA, CDR2 FQGNSA, per germline. The CDR3 has 14 residues. Trimming removed 2 bases from V and 10 bases from J; junction bases left unmatched: 5. The CDR3 sequence is CASSLLAGVGEQFF. CDR3 nucleotides: TGTGCCAGCAGCTTACTAGCGGGAGTAGGAGAGCAGTTCTTC. Full variable domain (outside the CDR3, taken from reference TRBV7-2 and TRBJ2-1): GAGVSQSPSNKVTEKGKDVELRCDPISGHTALYWYRQSLGQGLEFLIYFQGNSAPDKSGLPSDRFSAERTGGSVSTLTIQRTQQEDSAVYLCASSLLAGVGEQFFGPGTRLTVL.

The count of this clone is one. The V and J genes are TRBV28 and TRBJ2-3; perhaps TRBD1 as D (6 bases). Germline V gene sequence: CDR1 MDHEN, CDR2 SYDVKM. The V and J ends lost 6 bases and 4 bases respectively, with 20 bases between them. CDR3 length: 16 amino acids. CDR3 bases: TGTGCCAGCAGCAAAACCGGGACATTCAACCCAGATACGCAGTATTTT. Its translation is CASSKTGTFNPDTQYF.

The rearrangement uses TRBV11-3 and TRBJ2-7; 7 nucleotides line up with TRBD1. Germline V gene lookup returns CDR1 SGHNT and CDR2 YENEEA. Trimming cost V 3 bases and J 3 bases; bases outside gene matches: 2. The CDR3 spans 13 residues. For the CDR3, the DNA is TGTGCCAGCAGCTTGGGACAGCTCTACGAGCAGTACTTC. Its protein product is CASSLGQLYEQYF.

The chain recombines TRBV4-3 with TRBJ1-6; the D is unclear. Trimming pared 1 base from V and 0 bases from J, leaving 7 bases between. The CDR3 runs to 16 residues. Germline V gives CDR1 LGHNA, CDR2 YSLEER. In DNA, the CDR3 is TGCGCCAGCAGCCAAGTCAAATTCTCCTATAATTCACCCCTCCACTTT. It translates to CASSQVKFSYNSPLHF.

The chain combines TRBV9 with TRBJ2-3, with D possibly matching TRBD2 (6 bases). Trimming removed 4 bases at V and 0 bases at J, with 12 bases between. Per the germline V gene, CDR1 is SGDLS and CDR2 is YYNGEE. CDR3 length: 15 residues. The CDR3 is CASSTGTYSTDTQYF. The CDR3 bases are TGTGCCAGCAGCACCGGGACTTATAGCACAGATACGCAGTATTTT.

The chain carries TRBV27 and TRBJ1-6; 10 bases align to TRBD1. Germline V lookup: CDR1 MNHEY, CDR2 SMNVEV (reference sequence). The CDR3 consists of 16 residues. The V segment lost 2 bases and the J segment 8 bases; nucleotides outside the gene matches: 6. CDR3 region: CASSLLQTGGDSPLHF. CDR3 sequence (DNA): TGTGCCAGCAGTTTACTTCAGACAGGGGGCGATTCACCCCTCCACTTT.

V gene TRBV27 combines with J gene TRBJ2-7, with 7 bases fitting TRBD1. The junction had 8 bases not matched to a gene; V was cut back by 3 bases and J by 6 bases. Germline CDR1 and CDR2: MNHEY and SMNVEV (reference sequence). This CDR3 is 14 amino acids long. This CDR3 reads CASSFNRGRGEQYF. CDR3 nucleotide sequence: TGTGCCAGCAGTTTTAACAGGGGAAGGGGCGAGCAGTACTTC.

The chain is built from TRBV5-1 and TRBJ1-6; D is ambiguous. Between the trimmed V and J ends, which lost 0 bases and 5 bases, there was a span of 12 bases. Germline assignment: CDR1 SGHRS and CDR2 YFSETQ. The CDR3 has 16 residues. The CDR3 reads CASSLDSAGHNSPLHF. CDR3 in DNA: TGCGCCAGCAGCTTGGATTCGGCGGGCCATAATTCACCCCTCCACTTT. The variable domain in full, with the rest retrieved from reference TRBV5-1 and TRBJ1-6, is KAGVTQTPRYLIKTRGQQVTLSCSPISGHRSVSWYQQTPGQGLQFLFEYFSETQRNKGNFPGRFSGRQFSNSRSEMNVSTLELGDSALYLCASSLDSAGHNSPLHFGNGTRLTVT.

The sample holds a few counts of this clone. The CDR3 sequence: CASSLSDPRQGAFF. CDR3 DNA: TGTGCCAGCAGCTTGTCCGACCCGAGACAGGGAGCTTTCTTT. The genes are TRBV5-6 and TRBJ1-1, with 7 bases fitting TRBD1. Germline loops: CDR1 SGHDT, CDR2 YYEEEE. This CDR3 contains 14 residues. V gave up 1 base and J gave up 10 bases; unmatched junction bases: 10.

The chain carries TRBV28 and TRBJ2-2; D gene unclear. The CDR3 loop spans 15 amino acids. CDR1 is MDHEN and CDR2 is SYDVKM in the germline V gene. The V gene lost 2 bases and the J gene lost 8 bases, with 15 bases spanning the gap. CDR3 in DNA: TGTGCCAGCAGTTTACCCACCCTTGAGGCTGGGGAGCTGTTTTTT. This sequence encodes CASSLPTLEAGELFF. Full variable domain (missing parts from reference TRBV28 and TRBJ2-2): DVKVTQSSRYLVKRTGEKVFLECVQDMDHENMFWYRQDPGLGLRLIYFSYDVKMKEKGDIPEGYSVSREKKERFSLILESASTNQTSMYLCASSLPTLEAGELFFGEGSRLTVL.

V and J are TRBV28 and TRBJ1-1; 12 nucleotides line up with TRBD1. CDR1 and CDR2 (germline): MDHEN, SYDVKM. With 8 bases clipped from V and 11 bases from J, the junction kept 6 bases outside the gene matches. The CDR3 has 12 residues. The CDR3 sequence: CASWDRGRSAFF. The CDR3 DNA follows: TGTGCCAGCTGGGACAGGGGGCGCTCGGCTTTCTTT.

This chain uses TRBV7-2 with TRBJ2-3; 8 bases align to TRBD1. Germline lookup yields CDR1 SGHTA and CDR2 FQGNSA. V shed 1 base, J shed 2 bases, and the junction held 5 bases outside the gene matches. The CDR3 is made up of 16 amino acids. CDR3 sequence: CASSLDGTGYTDTQYF. The CDR3 nucleotides read TGTGCCAGCAGCTTAGACGGGACAGGCTACACAGATACGCAGTATTTT.

The rearrangement joins TRBV29-1 to TRBJ1-1; D gene uncertain. V was pared by 6 bases and J by 9 bases, with 14 bases between. The CDR3 is made up of 11 amino acids. Germline CDR1 reads SQVTM; CDR2 reads ANQGSEA. The CDR3 bases are TGCAGCGTGGGAGAGGGCCCGAAAGCTTTCTTT. Translated, it gives CSVGEGPKAFF.